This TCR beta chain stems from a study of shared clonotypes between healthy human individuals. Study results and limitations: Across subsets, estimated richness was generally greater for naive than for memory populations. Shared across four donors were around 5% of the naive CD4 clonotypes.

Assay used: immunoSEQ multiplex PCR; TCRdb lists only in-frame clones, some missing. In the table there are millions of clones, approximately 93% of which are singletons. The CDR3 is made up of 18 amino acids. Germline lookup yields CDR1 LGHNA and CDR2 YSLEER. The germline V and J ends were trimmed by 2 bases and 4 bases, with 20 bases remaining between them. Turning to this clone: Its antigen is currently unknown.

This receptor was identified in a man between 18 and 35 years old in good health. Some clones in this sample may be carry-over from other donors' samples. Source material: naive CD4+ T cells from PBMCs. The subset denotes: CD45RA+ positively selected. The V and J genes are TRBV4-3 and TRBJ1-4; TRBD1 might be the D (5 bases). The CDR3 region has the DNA TGCGCCAGCAGCCAACTCGCCCAACCCGACAGATATAATGAAAAACTGTTTTTT. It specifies CASSQLAQPDRYNEKLFF.